Presented here are 31 T cell receptor beta chains from one specimen sequenced in a study of regulatory T cells in long-lasting Graves disease. Regarding time point: newly diagnosed GD, antithyroid drugs for less than 3 months. With RNA extracted from PBMCs as input, the TCR library was made. To make TCR beta libraries, researchers used iRepertoire HTBI primers and Arm-PCR of CDR3 regions. TCRdb itself ran the multiplex PCR reads through MiXCR, one entry per CDR3 protein. Of a few hundred thousand distinct CDR3 sequences in the sample, less than 20% were seen once. The same specimen was also included in a second study, on T cells in Graves' hyperthyroidism and ophthalmopathy.

The sample in question was peripheral blood mononuclear cells (PBMCs), obtained at new diagnosis, from a patient treated with antithyroid drugs. The receptors shown here come from a woman aged 30 to 39 with Graves disease.

This clonotype was detected ten times or more. The chain employs TRBV28 and TRBJ2-7; 8 nucleotides match TRBD1. This CDR3 is 13 amino acids long. CDR1 and CDR2 from the germline V gene are MDHEN and SYDVKM. Trimming took 10 bases from V and 2 from J; bases not matched to a gene: 7. The CDR3 reads CATEDRGPYEQYF. The CDR3 DNA reads as TGTGCCACCGAAGACAGGGGCCCCTACGAGCAGTACTTC.

This clonotype was seen repeatedly, ten times or more. The V call is TRBV19, the J call TRBJ2-5; D possibly matches TRBD1 or TRBD2 (7 bases each). The CDR3 is 12 amino acids. Per the germline V gene, CDR1 is LNHDA and CDR2 is SQIVND (reference sequence). Trimming removed 8 bases at V and 5 bases at J, with 12 bases between. CDR3 amino acids: CASRQGGETQYF. CDR3 DNA sequence: TGTGCCAGTCGACAGGGAGGGGAGACCCAGTACTTC.

Comments on this clonotype: The junction shows a germline mismatch at one end, possibly a read error. This chain connects TRBV18 to TRBJ1-4; 7 bases align to TRBD1. CDR1 is KGHSH and CDR2 is LQKENI in the germline V gene. This CDR3 contains 14 residues. The CDR3 region has the DNA TGTGCCAGCTCACAGGGACAGTGGAATGAAAAACCGTTTTTT. It translates to CASSQGQWNEKPFF. Variable domain in full (rest from reference TRBV18 and TRBJ1-4): NAGVMQNPRHLVRRRGQEARLRCSPMKGHSHVYWYRQLPEEGLKFMVYLQKENIIDESGMPKERFSAEFPKEGPSILRIQQVVRGDSAAYFCASSQGQWNEKPFFGSGTQLSVL.

The V call is TRBV28, the J call TRBJ2-7; the match to TRBD1 covers 8 bases. This CDR3 has 13 amino acids. The trim removed 5 bases at V and 2 bases at J, leaving 2 bases unmatched. Germline V gene lookup returns CDR1 MDHEN and CDR2 SYDVKM. The DNA for the CDR3 is TGTGCCAGCAGTCAGGGACAGGCCTACGAGCAGTACTTC. It translates to CASSQGQAYEQYF.

This clonotype was observed many times. The chain joins TRBV10-2 to TRBJ2-7, with 7 bases lining up with TRBD1. Germline values: CDR1 WSHSY, CDR2 SAAADI. The CDR3 consists of 14 residues. With V trimmed by 7 bases and J by 0 bases, 6 bases remained unmatched. The CDR3 here is CASNRQGVSYEQYF. The CDR3 DNA is TGCGCCAGCAATCGACAGGGTGTCTCCTACGAGCAGTACTTC.

In its sample, this clonotype was seen many times. The rearrangement uses TRBV28 and TRBJ1-6, with D possibly being TRBD1 (5 bases). Germline CDR1 MDHEN, CDR2 SYDVKM. The length of the CDR3 is 19 residues. V was clipped by 3 bases and J by 0 bases, with 18 bases between them. The CDR3 spells CASSFPHGTASSYNSPLHF. In DNA form, the CDR3 reads TGTGCCAGCAGTTTTCCACACGGGACGGCCAGCTCCTATAATTCACCCCTCCACTTT. Full variable domain (rest looked up from reference TRBV28 and TRBJ1-6): DVKVTQSSRYLVKRTGEKVFLECVQDMDHENMFWYRQDPGLGLRLIYFSYDVKMKEKGDIPEGYSVSREKKERFSLILESASTNQTSMYLCASSFPHGTASSYNSPLHFGNGTRLTVT.

This clonotype was picked up many times. An end of the junction differs from the germline gene, which may be a read error. The chain uses TRBV7-9 and TRBJ1-2, with TRBD1 as a possible D gene (5 bases). Germline CDR1 is SEHNR and CDR2 is FQNEAQ (reference sequence). The CDR3 has 13 amino acids. CDR3: CASNLGAGIGYTF. Written as DNA, the CDR3 is TGTGCCAGCAACTTAGGGGCGGGGATCGGCTACACCTTC.

At least ten counts were recorded for this clonotype. The DNA is omitted, as the CDR3 cannot be located on it reliably, and the CDR3 follows TCRdb's listing. The rearrangement links TRBV28 to TRBJ1-1; TRBD1 reflects the table's D call only, with no check against the DNA. Germline loops: CDR1 MDHEN, CDR2 SYDVKM. The CDR3 comprises 15 residues, both ends counted. The CDR3 sequence is CASSPWGTGNTETFF.

This clonotype was counted only a few times. This chain links TRBV27 with TRBJ2-3, with TRBD2 matching 12 bases. The J call may be wrong; the DNA end is better matched by TRBJ2-5. This CDR3 is built from 16 residues. Germline CDR1 and CDR2: MNHEY and SMNVEV (reference sequence). CDR3 amino acids: CASRPGLAGTRETQYF. The DNA for the CDR3 is TGTGCCAGCAGGCCCGGACTAGCGGGAACCAGAGAGACCCAGTACTTC.

This clonotype was counted many times. The chain combines TRBV7-9 with TRBJ1-1; no firm D call. V lost 1 base to trimming and J lost 4 bases, with 4 bases between them. Per germline, CDR1 SEHNR and CDR2 FQNEAQ (reference sequence). This CDR3 is 12 amino acids long. The DNA for the CDR3 is TGTGCCAGCAGCTTAGTAGTCACTGAAGCTTTCTTT. Translating it yields CASSLVVTEAFF. Supplemented by reference TRBV7-9 and TRBJ1-1, the full variable domain reads DTGVSQNPRHKITKRGQNVTFRCDPISEHNRLYWYRQTLGQGPEFLTYFQNEAQLEKSRLLSDRFSAERPKGSFSTLEIQRTEQGDSAMYLCASSLVVTEAFFGQGTRLTVV.

The V and J genes are TRBV25-1 and TRBJ2-3, with unresolved D. Trimming took off 5 bases at V and 0 bases at J, with 15 bases between the two ends. The CDR3 contains 16 residues. In germline, CDR1 is MGHDK, CDR2 SYGVNS. CDR3 loop: CASSPLGSTSTDTQYF. DNA of the CDR3: TGTGCCAGCAGTCCCCTGGGGTCAACTAGCACAGATACGCAGTATTTT.

This clonotype was counted ten times or more. The J gene is TRBJ1-6, the V gene TRBV5-6, with a tentative D call TRBD1 (6 bases). Germline V gene data show CDR1 as SGHDT and CDR2 as YYEEEE. The CDR3 sequence is 15 residues long. V lost 9 bases and J 0 bases, leaving 13 bases between the germline ends. This CDR3 is CATLQGSSYNSPLHF. In nucleotides, the CDR3 is TGTGCCACCTTACAGGGAAGCTCCTATAATTCACCCCTCCACTTT.

This clonotype appeared many times. The chain carries TRBV12-3 or TRBV12-4 and TRBJ1-1; D may be TRBD1 (6 bases). V lost 4 bases and J 7 bases, leaving 13 bases between the germline ends. The CDR3 totals 13 residues. In DNA, the CDR3 is TGTGCCAGCAGTTCCGGGACGGGACATGAAGCTTTCTTT. Translating it yields CASSSGTGHEAFF.

The chain recombines TRBV2 with TRBJ2-5, with D unclear. V was pared by 3 bases and J by 2 bases, with 19 bases between. The CDR3 runs 17 residues. Per the germline V gene, CDR1 is SNHLY and CDR2 is FYNNEI. The CDR3: CASSDVLGFNGQETQYF. DNA for the CDR3: TGTGCCAGCAGTGATGTTCTGGGGTTCAACGGGCAAGAGACCCAGTACTTC.

This clonotype appeared many times. The chain links TRBV9 to TRBJ2-7, with a weak D call TRBD2 (5 bases). CDR1 is SGDLS and CDR2 is YYNGEE in the germline V gene. The CDR3 length is 14 residues. With 0 bases removed from V and 4 bases from J, the gap between germline ends came to 11 bases. The CDR3 DNA reads TGTGCCAGCAGCGTAGCCGAGGGATCTTACGAGCAGTACTTC. Protein: CASSVAEGSYEQYF.

In this sample, this clonotype turned up many times. The chain carries TRBV30 and TRBJ1-1; tentative D call: TRBD1 (5 bases). Germline V gives CDR1 GTSNPN, CDR2 SVGIG (reference sequence). The CDR3 has 13 amino acids. The germline V and J ends were trimmed by 5 bases and 2 bases, with 12 bases remaining between them. CDR3 residues: CAWDTGPNTEAFF. In DNA form, the CDR3 reads TGTGCCTGGGATACAGGCCCCAACACTGAAGCTTTCTTT.

Remarks on this clonotype: A much larger clonotype is one base distant, so this may be a read error. The CDR3: CVSCRTPGQITEAFF. The CDR3 coding sequence is TGTGTCAGCTGCAGAACACCAGGACAGATCACTGAAGCTTTCTTT. This chain links TRBV6-2 or TRBV6-3 with TRBJ1-1, with D perhaps matching TRBD1 (6 bases). Germline V lookup: CDR1 MNHEY, CDR2 SVGEGT. The CDR3 has 15 residues.

This clonotype was seen repeatedly, ten times or more. The chain recombines TRBV7-2 with TRBJ1-5; D gene uncertain. CDR3 length equals 15 residues. CDR1 and CDR2 from the germline V gene are SGHTA and FQGNSA. Trimming took 1 base from V and 1 from J, leaving 8 bases between them. The CDR3 loop reads CASSLDRGSNQPQHF. The DNA for the CDR3 is TGTGCCAGCAGCTTAGACAGAGGAAGCAATCAGCCCCAGCATTTT.

This clonotype came up many times. The chain recombines TRBV19 with TRBJ2-3, with 8 positions matching TRBD1. The CDR3 extends over 15 amino acids. The junction had 10 bases not matched to a gene; V was cut back by 5 bases and J by 6 bases. In germline, CDR1 is LNHDA, CDR2 SQIVND (reference sequence). Here the CDR3 reads CASSDGQGGWDTQYF. For the CDR3, the DNA is TGTGCCAGTAGTGACGGACAGGGTGGTTGGGATACGCAGTATTTT.

The genes are TRBV4-1 and TRBJ2-3; 8 nucleotides line up with TRBD2. The V segment lost 11 bases and the J segment 2 bases; nucleotides outside the gene matches: 12. The CDR3 covers 15 residues. Germline V lookup: CDR1 MGHRA, CDR2 YSYEKL. DNA for the CDR3: TGCGCCGGGGGAGCGGGGGACCATGACACAGATACGCAGTATTTT. This sequence encodes CAGGAGDHDTDTQYF.

This sequence joins TRBV20-1 and TRBJ2-4; D unclear. Looked up from germline, CDR1 is DFQATT and CDR2 is SNEGSKA (reference sequence). Trimming stripped 4 bases from V and 3 bases from J, with 10 bases between. The CDR3 is made up of 13 amino acids. The chain's CDR3 is CSATRLGKNIQYF. Here the CDR3 DNA reads TGCAGTGCTACGCGGTTGGGCAAAAACATTCAGTACTTC.

This clonotype showed up many times. The V gene is TRBV28, the J gene TRBJ1-5; D ambiguous. Between the trimmed V and J ends, which lost 8 bases and 1 base, there was a span of 12 bases. There are 14 residues in the CDR3. The germline gives CDR1 MDHEN, CDR2 SYDVKM. CDR3 coding DNA: TGTGCCAGCGCTACAGCACCAAGCAATCAGCCCCAGCATTTT. This sequence encodes CASATAPSNQPQHF. Variable domain in full (rest from reference TRBV28 and TRBJ1-5): DVKVTQSSRYLVKRTGEKVFLECVQDMDHENMFWYRQDPGLGLRLIYFSYDVKMKEKGDIPEGYSVSREKKERFSLILESASTNQTSMYLCASATAPSNQPQHFGDGTRLSIL.

J is TRBJ2-3 and V is TRBV28; TRBD1 agrees at 7 bases. The V gene's germline CDR1 is MDHEN and CDR2 SYDVKM. V lost 9 bases, J lost 7 bases, and 7 bases stayed unmatched. CDR3 size: 12 residues. The CDR3, as DNA: TGTGCCAGTACCGGGACAGAGAATACGCAGTATTTT. Its translation: CASTGTENTQYF.

This clonotype was picked up many times. This chain connects TRBV29-1 to TRBJ2-3; unclear D gene. Trimming removed 4 bases at V and 4 bases at J, with 9 bases between. The CDR3 loop spans 12 amino acids. Per the germline V gene, CDR1 is SQVTM and CDR2 is ANQGSEA. This CDR3 reads CSVVQVADTQYF. The CDR3 DNA follows: TGCAGCGTTGTCCAGGTAGCAGATACGCAGTATTTT.

The J gene is TRBJ1-1, the V gene TRBV20-1; D call uncertain. V was pared by 1 base and J by 5 bases, with 5 bases between. Germline CDR1 is DFQATT and CDR2 is SNEGSKA (reference sequence). This CDR3 has 11 residues. The CDR3 protein is CSARGWTEAFF. The CDR3 nucleotides are TGCAGTGCTAGAGGCTGGACTGAAGCTTTCTTT.

This clonotype has at least ten counts. This chain connects TRBV28 to TRBJ2-3; D might be TRBD1 (5 bases). V lost 6 bases, J lost 2 bases, and 18 bases lay in between. The CDR3 covers 16 residues. Per the germline V gene, CDR1 is MDHEN and CDR2 is SYDVKM. CDR3 DNA: TGTGCCAGCAGAAACCAGGGCCGCGCGGACACAGATACGCAGTATTTT. Its translation: CASRNQGRADTDTQYF.

The chain carries TRBV25-1 and TRBJ1-5; no firm D call. The CDR3 totals 10 residues. CDR1 and CDR2 (germline): MGHDK, SYGVNS. V gave up 10 bases and J gave up 4 bases, with 5 bases separating them. The CDR3 sequence: CATANQPQHF. As DNA, the CDR3 is TGTGCCACCGCGAATCAGCCCCAGCATTTT.

This clonotype was found many times. The chain carries TRBV5-1 and TRBJ2-2, with 7 positions matching TRBD1. From germline, CDR1 is SGHRS and CDR2 YFSETQ. Unmatched junction bases numbered 12, after V lost 4 bases and J lost 3 bases. The CDR3 totals 17 residues. This CDR3 is CASSPAGTEHHTGELFF. The CDR3, as DNA: TGCGCCAGCAGCCCGGCCGGGACAGAACACCACACCGGGGAGCTGTTTTTT.

This clonotype occurred many times. The V gene is TRBV7-8, the J gene TRBJ2-7; 12 bases are a match to TRBD2. Per the germline V gene, CDR1 is SGHVS and CDR2 is FQNEAQ. The CDR3 extends over 13 amino acids. J was trimmed by 4 bases and V by 5 bases; bases with no gene match: 0. The CDR3 DNA reads as TGTGCCAGCAGCGGACTAGCGGGATACGAGCAGTACTTC. This codes for CASSGLAGYEQYF.

V is TRBV5-1 and J is TRBJ2-7; 11 bases are a match to TRBD2. The CDR3 consists of 18 residues. Trimming removed 1 base from V and 6 bases from J; junction bases left unmatched: 15. CDR1 and CDR2 (germline): SGHRS, YFSETQ. The CDR3 is CASSLQLAGASTRREQYF. The CDR3 DNA follows: TGCGCCAGCAGCTTGCAACTAGCGGGAGCCTCCACGAGGCGCGAGCAGTACTTC.

This clonotype occurred many times. The CDR3 region is CASSPKQETQYF. The CDR3 DNA reads as TGTGCCAGCTCACCGAAGCAAGAGACCCAGTACTTC. The chain recombines TRBV18 with TRBJ2-5; D not certain. The CDR3 sequence is 12 residues long. Germline CDR1 KGHSH, CDR2 LQKENI. V gave up 3 bases and J gave up 2 bases, with 4 bases separating them.